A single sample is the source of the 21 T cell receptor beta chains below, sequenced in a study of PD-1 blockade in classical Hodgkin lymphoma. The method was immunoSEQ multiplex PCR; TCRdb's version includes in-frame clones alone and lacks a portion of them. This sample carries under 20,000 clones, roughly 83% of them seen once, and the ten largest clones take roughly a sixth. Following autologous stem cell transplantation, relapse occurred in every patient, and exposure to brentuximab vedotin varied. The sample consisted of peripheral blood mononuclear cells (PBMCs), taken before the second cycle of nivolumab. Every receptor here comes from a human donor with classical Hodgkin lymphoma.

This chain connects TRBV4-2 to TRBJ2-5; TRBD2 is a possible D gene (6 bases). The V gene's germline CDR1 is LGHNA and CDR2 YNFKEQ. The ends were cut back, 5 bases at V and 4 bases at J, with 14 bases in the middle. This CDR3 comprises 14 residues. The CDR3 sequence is CASSYSVGGETQYF. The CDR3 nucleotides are TGTGCCAGCAGCTACTCGGTGGGAGGAGAGACCCAGTACTTC.

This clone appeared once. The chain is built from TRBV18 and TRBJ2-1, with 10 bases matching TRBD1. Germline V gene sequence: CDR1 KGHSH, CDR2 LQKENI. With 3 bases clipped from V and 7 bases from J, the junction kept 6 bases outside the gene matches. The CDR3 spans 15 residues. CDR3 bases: TGTGCCAGCTCACCCCGACAGGGGGCGGCGAATGAGCAGTTCTTC. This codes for CASSPRQGAANEQFF.

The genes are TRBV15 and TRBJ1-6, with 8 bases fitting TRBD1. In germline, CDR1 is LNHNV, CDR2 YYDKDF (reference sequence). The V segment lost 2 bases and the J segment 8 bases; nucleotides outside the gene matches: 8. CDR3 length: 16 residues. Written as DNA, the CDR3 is TGTGCCACCAGCAGAACAACCGGGACAGGAGATTCACCCCTCCACTTT. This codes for CATSRTTGTGDSPLHF.

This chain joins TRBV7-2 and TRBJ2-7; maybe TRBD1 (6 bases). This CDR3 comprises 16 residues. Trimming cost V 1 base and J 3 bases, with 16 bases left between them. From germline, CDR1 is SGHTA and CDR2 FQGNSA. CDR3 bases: TGTGCCAGCAGCTTAGGGGGGACACCTACCAACTACGAGCAGTACTTC. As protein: CASSLGGTPTNYEQYF.

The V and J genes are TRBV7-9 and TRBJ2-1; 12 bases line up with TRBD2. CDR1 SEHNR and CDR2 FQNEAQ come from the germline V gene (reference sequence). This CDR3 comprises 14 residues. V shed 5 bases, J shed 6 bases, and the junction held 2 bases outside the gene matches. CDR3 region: CASSPGLAGNEQFF. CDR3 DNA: TGTGCCAGCAGCCCGGGACTAGCGGGCAATGAGCAGTTCTTC.

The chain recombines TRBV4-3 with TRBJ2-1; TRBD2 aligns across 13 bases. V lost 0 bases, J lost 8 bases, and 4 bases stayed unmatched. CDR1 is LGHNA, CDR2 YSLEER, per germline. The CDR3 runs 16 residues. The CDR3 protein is CASSQDPTSGGYEQFF. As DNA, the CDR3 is TGCGCCAGCAGCCAAGATCCGACTAGCGGGGGGTATGAGCAGTTCTTC.

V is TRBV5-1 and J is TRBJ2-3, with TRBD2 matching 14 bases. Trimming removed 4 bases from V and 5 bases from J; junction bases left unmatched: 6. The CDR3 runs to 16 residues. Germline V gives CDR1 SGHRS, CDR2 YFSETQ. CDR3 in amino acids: CASSVGLAGVRDTQYF. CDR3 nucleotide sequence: TGCGCCAGCAGCGTGGGACTAGCGGGAGTGAGAGATACGCAGTATTTT. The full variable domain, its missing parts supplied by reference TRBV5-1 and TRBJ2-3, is KAGVTQTPRYLIKTRGQQVTLSCSPISGHRSVSWYQQTPGQGLQFLFEYFSETQRNKGNFPGRFSGRQFSNSRSEMNVSTLELGDSALYLCASSVGLAGVRDTQYFGPGTRLTVL.

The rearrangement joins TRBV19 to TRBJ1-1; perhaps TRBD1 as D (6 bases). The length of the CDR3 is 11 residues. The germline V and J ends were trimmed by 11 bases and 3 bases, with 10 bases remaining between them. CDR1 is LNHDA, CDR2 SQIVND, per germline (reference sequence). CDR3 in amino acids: CASRGYTEAFF. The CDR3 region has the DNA TGTGCCTCGAGGGGGTACACTGAAGCTTTCTTT.

CDR3 DNA sequence: TGTGCCAGCTCACCATTGGGGGACACAGATACGCAGTATTTT. Translation gives CASSPLGDTDTQYF. The rearrangement links TRBV18 to TRBJ2-3, with D perhaps given as TRBD1 or TRBD2 (5 bases each). Trimming took 2 bases from V and 2 from J, leaving 8 bases between them. This CDR3 is 14 amino acids long. Germline CDR1 KGHSH, CDR2 LQKENI.

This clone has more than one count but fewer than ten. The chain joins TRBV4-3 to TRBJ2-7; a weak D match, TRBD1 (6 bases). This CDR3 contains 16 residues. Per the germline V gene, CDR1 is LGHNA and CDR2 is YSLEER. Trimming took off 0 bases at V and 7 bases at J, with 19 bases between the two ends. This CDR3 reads CASSQDGTMWDQEQYF. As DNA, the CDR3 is TGCGCCAGCAGCCAAGACGGGACAATGTGGGATCAGGAGCAGTACTTC.

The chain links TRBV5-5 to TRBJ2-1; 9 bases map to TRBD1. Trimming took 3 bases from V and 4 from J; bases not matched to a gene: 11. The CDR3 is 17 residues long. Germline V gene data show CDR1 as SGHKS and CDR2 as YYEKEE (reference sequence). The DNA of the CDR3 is TGTGCCAGCAGCTCAACCCTACAGGGGGCGACGTACAATGAGCAGTTCTTC. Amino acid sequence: CASSSTLQGATYNEQFF.

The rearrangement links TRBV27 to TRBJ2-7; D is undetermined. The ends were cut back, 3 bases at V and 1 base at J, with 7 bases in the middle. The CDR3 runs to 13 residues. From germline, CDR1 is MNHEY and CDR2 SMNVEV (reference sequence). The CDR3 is CASSFKFSYEQYF. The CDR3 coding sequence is TGTGCCAGCAGTTTCAAATTTTCCTACGAGCAGTACTTC.

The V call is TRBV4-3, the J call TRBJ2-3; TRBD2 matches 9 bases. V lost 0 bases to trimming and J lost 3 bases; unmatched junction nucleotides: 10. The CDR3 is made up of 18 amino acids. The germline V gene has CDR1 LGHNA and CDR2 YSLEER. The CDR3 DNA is TGCGCCAGCAGCCAAGAGTCTGTAGCGGGGGAATTTACAGATACGCAGTATTTT. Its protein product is CASSQESVAGEFTDTQYF.

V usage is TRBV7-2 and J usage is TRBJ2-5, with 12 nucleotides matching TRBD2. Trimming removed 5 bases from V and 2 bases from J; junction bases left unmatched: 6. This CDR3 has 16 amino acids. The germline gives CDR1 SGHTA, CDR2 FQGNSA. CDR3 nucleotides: TGTGCCAGCAGCATATATCTAGCGGGGGGGCAAGAGACCCAGTACTTC. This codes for CASSIYLAGGQETQYF. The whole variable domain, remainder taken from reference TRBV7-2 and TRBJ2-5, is GAGVSQSPSNKVTEKGKDVELRCDPISGHTALYWYRQSLGQGLEFLIYFQGNSAPDKSGLPSDRFSAERTGGSVSTLTIQRTQQEDSAVYLCASSIYLAGGQETQYFGPGTRLLVL.

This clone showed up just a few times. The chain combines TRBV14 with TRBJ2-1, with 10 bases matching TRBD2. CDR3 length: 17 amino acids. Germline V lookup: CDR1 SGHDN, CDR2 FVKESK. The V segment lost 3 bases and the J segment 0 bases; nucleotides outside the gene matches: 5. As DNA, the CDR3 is TGTGCCAGCAGCCATAGTTCTAGCGGGAGCTCCTACAATGAGCAGTTCTTC. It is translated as CASSHSSSGSSYNEQFF.

The CDR3, as DNA: TGTGCCAGTAGTATAGAGGGTGGGCCCACAGAGACCCAGTACTTC. Its translation: CASSIEGGPTETQYF. The V call is TRBV19, the J call TRBJ2-5; D unresolved. The germline V gene encodes CDR1 LNHDA and CDR2 SQIVND (reference sequence). With 0 bases removed from V and 4 bases from J, the gap between germline ends came to 12 bases. The CDR3 spans 15 residues.

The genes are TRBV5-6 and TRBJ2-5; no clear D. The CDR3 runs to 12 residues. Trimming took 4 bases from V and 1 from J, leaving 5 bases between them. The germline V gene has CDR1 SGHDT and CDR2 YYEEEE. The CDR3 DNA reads TGTGCCAGCAGCGTATTCCAAGAGACCCAGTACTTC. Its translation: CASSVFQETQYF.

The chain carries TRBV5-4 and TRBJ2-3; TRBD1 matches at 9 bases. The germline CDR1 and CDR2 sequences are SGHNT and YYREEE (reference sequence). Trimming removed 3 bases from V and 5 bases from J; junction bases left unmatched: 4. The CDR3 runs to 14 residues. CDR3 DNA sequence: TGTGCCAGCAGCTGGGGACAGGGCATAGATACGCAGTATTTT. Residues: CASSWGQGIDTQYF.

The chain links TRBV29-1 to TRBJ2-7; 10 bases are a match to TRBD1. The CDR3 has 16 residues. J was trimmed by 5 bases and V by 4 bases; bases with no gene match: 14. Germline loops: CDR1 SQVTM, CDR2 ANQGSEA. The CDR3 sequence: CSVGEKRTGGVDEQYF. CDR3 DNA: TGCAGCGTTGGGGAAAAAAGGACAGGGGGTGTTGACGAGCAGTACTTC.

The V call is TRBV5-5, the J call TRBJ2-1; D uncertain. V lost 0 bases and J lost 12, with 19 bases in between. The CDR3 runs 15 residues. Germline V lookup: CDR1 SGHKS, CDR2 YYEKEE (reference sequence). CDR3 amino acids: CASSLAKGRPTWQFF. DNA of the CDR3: TGTGCCAGCAGCTTGGCCAAAGGGCGACCAACCTGGCAGTTCTTC.

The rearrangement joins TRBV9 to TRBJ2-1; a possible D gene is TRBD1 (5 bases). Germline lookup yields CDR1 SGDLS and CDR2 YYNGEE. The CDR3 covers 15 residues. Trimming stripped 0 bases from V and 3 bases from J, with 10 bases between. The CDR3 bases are TGTGCCAGCAGCGTAGAGTGGGGCCTCTACAATGAGCAGTTCTTC. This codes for CASSVEWGLYNEQFF.